The 8 T cell receptor beta chains given below trace back to one sample, sequenced in a study of blood T cells in healthy people across ages. A sample-barcoded 5' primer and a J-beta primer mix were used in a second PCR of roughly 7 to 11 cycles. Using its own MiXCR run on the 5' RACE reads, TCRdb lists one record per CDR3 protein. The table lists almost 1 million distinct CDR3 sequences, roughly half of them singletons. Sequenced material: blood. These TCRs come from a woman aged 55-70 years in good health.

The chain links TRBV7-2 to TRBJ2-3; D might be TRBD2 (6 bases). The germline V and J ends were trimmed by 2 bases and 1 base, with 10 bases remaining between them. The CDR3 is 15 residues long. CDR1 and CDR2 (germline): SGHTA, FQGNSA. CDR3 sequence (DNA): TGTGCCAGCAGCTTATCGCGGGAAGGCACAGATACGCAGTATTTT. Protein: CASSLSREGTDTQYF.

The V and J genes are TRBV5-6 and TRBJ2-5; D possibly corresponds to TRBD1 (5 bases). The CDR3 loop spans 14 amino acids. Trimming removed 2 bases from V and 3 bases from J, with 11 bases in between. Germline lookup yields CDR1 SGHDT and CDR2 YYEEEE. CDR3 loop: CASSFGAGEETQYF. For the CDR3, the DNA is TGTGCCAGCAGCTTTGGGGCAGGAGAAGAGACCCAGTACTTC.

This chain links TRBV27 with TRBJ1-2; D is possibly TRBD1 (5 bases). CDR1 and CDR2 from the germline V gene are MNHEY and SMNVEV (reference sequence). The CDR3 covers 17 residues. With 4 bases removed from V and 8 bases from J, the gap between germline ends came to 26 bases. The CDR3 region is CASSSTRRGMIAVGYTF. The CDR3 nucleotides read TGTGCCAGCAGTTCGACCAGGAGGGGAATGATAGCCGTAGGCTACACCTTC.

This CDR3 reads CATRSGRSGNEQFF. DNA of the CDR3: TGTGCCACCAGGAGCGGGAGGTCGGGGAATGAGCAGTTCTTC. The chain has TRBV24-1 and TRBJ2-1, with 9 nucleotides matching TRBD2. CDR3 length equals 14 residues. Germline V CDR1 and CDR2: KGHDR, SFDVKD. V shed 7 bases and J 7 bases; nucleotides not matched to a gene: 7.

The table lists this clonotype with a few counts. The genes are TRBV2 and TRBJ2-1, with 8 bases aligning to TRBD2. CDR1 SNHLY and CDR2 FYNNEI come from the germline V gene. The CDR3 extends over 14 amino acids. J was trimmed by 6 bases and V by 7 bases; bases with no gene match: 8. CDR3 coding DNA: TGTGCCAGCACCGCAGCGGGAGTAACCAATGAGCAGTTCTTC. It translates to CASTAAGVTNEQFF.

On this clonotype: This sequence may be a read error, since a much larger clone differs from it by one base. The chain has TRBV7-2 and TRBJ2-3; TRBD2 matches 8 bases. The germline V gene has CDR1 SGHTA and CDR2 FQGNSA. The CDR3 is made up of 15 amino acids. The V segment lost 0 bases and the J segment 6 bases; nucleotides outside the gene matches: 5. The CDR3 DNA reads TGTGCCAGCAGCTTAGCAGCGGGAGAGTTGGATACGCAGTATTTT. It codes for CASSLAAGELDTQYF.

This rearrangement joins TRBV7-3 to TRBJ2-7, with 7 bases fitting TRBD2. In germline, CDR1 is SGHTA, CDR2 FQGTGA. After removal of 2 bases from V and 6 bases from J, the junction contained 13 bases not matched to a gene. The CDR3 is 16 amino acids. The DNA of the CDR3 is TGTGCCAGCAGCTTAGCGCTCGGGCGGGAGAGGTCCGAGCAGTACTTC. Translation: CASSLALGRERSEQYF.

This clonotype was counted a few times. The chain combines TRBV6-5 with TRBJ1-1; no clear D gene. Germline-derived CDR1 and CDR2 are MNHEY and SVGAGI. The V gene lost 7 bases and the J gene lost 2 bases, with 8 bases spanning the gap. This CDR3 has 12 residues. For the CDR3, the DNA is TGTGCCAGCAAGGGAGGTAACACTGAAGCTTTCTTT. It encodes CASKGGNTEAFF.